Following are 18 T cell receptor beta chains from one sample sequenced in a study of OX40 agonist ivuxolimab in advanced cancers. Repertoires were generated with immunoSEQ multiplex PCR, while TCRdb's copy carries only in-frame clones and drops some. Here the sample spans 95,000 to 150,000 clones, over 85% being singletons. This specimen was CD4+ or CD8+ T cells sorted from blood, taken in a trial of the OX40 agonist ivuxolimab. All receptors derive from an adult with an advanced solid tumor such as melanoma, head and neck, liver or kidney cancer.

The rearrangement uses TRBV2 and TRBJ2-3; D is ambiguous. With 4 bases removed from V and 2 bases from J, the gap between germline ends came to 13 bases. This CDR3 is 15 amino acids long. CDR1 SNHLY and CDR2 FYNNEI come from the germline V gene. CDR3 DNA: TGTGCCAGCAGTGGGCAGCAAACACCCACAGATACGCAGTATTTT. This sequence encodes CASSGQQTPTDTQYF.

This clone was picked up a small number of times. The rearrangement uses TRBV28 and TRBJ2-5; no clear D. This CDR3 contains 14 residues. CDR1 is MDHEN, CDR2 SYDVKM, per germline. V lost 1 base and J lost 5, with 11 bases in between. CDR3: CASSLSSLRETQYF. The CDR3 nucleotides are TGTGCCAGCAGTTTATCGTCCCTGAGGGAGACCCAGTACTTC.

This clone was counted a single time. This sequence joins TRBV18 and TRBJ2-1; D not resolved. The germline V and J ends were trimmed by 2 bases and 10 bases, with 3 bases remaining between them. The length of the CDR3 is 10 residues. Germline assignment: CDR1 KGHSH and CDR2 LQKENI. As DNA, the CDR3 is TGTGCCAGCTCACCAGTGGAGCAGTTCTTC. Its protein product is CASSPVEQFF.

The chain joins TRBV6-5 to TRBJ2-1, with no clear D. The V and J ends lost 7 bases and 5 bases respectively, with 15 bases between them. CDR1 and CDR2 from the germline V gene are MNHEY and SVGAGI. This CDR3 comprises 14 residues. CDR3 residues: CASNPSPGNNEQFF. The CDR3 nucleotides read TGTGCCAGCAATCCTTCGCCGGGTAACAATGAGCAGTTCTTC.

The chain combines TRBV2 with TRBJ2-3; no clear D. Between the trimmed V and J ends, which lost 8 bases and 2 bases, there was a span of 11 bases. Per the germline V gene, CDR1 is SNHLY and CDR2 is FYNNEI. The length of the CDR3 is 13 residues. CDR3 in amino acids: CASVAVYTDTQYF. The CDR3 DNA sequence: TGTGCCAGCGTTGCTGTTTACACAGATACGCAGTATTTT.

The V and J genes are TRBV7-2 and TRBJ1-3; the D is unclear. Germline V gene lookup returns CDR1 SGHTA and CDR2 FQGNSA. The CDR3 spans 16 residues. V was clipped by 4 bases and J by 0 bases, with 13 bases between them. The CDR3 region has the DNA TGTGCCAGCAGCTCCGACTCGACTGGCTCTGGAAACACCATATATTTT. This gives the protein CASSSDSTGSGNTIYF.

This clone was observed a handful of times. The chain links TRBV4-2 to TRBJ2-1; D possibly corresponds to TRBD2 (5 bases). Germline V CDR1 and CDR2: LGHNA, YNFKEQ. The CDR3 is made up of 13 amino acids. Between the trimmed V and J ends, which lost 1 base and 7 bases, there was a span of 8 bases. This chain's CDR3 is CASSQVGGNEQFF. The DNA for the CDR3 is TGTGCCAGCAGCCAAGTTGGCGGGAATGAGCAGTTCTTC.

DNA of the CDR3: TGTGCCAGCAGCGCGAGAGGAAGGCTTTGGGGAAACACCATATATTTT. Residues: CASSARGRLWGNTIYF. The chain uses TRBV9 and TRBJ1-3; no definite D call. The V gene lost 3 bases and the J gene lost 4 bases, with 17 bases spanning the gap. From germline, CDR1 is SGDLS and CDR2 YYNGEE. The CDR3 is made up of 16 amino acids.

V is TRBV6-6 and J is TRBJ2-5, with D possibly matching TRBD2 (6 bases). In germline, CDR1 is MNHNY, CDR2 SVGAGI (reference sequence). Deletions cut 6 bases from V and 5 bases from J, with 16 bases between. This CDR3 region has 14 residues. The CDR3 coding sequence is TGTGCCAGCAGACCGGGTGGAGGGCTTGAGACCCAGTACTTC. Amino acid sequence: CASRPGGGLETQYF.

This clone appeared a single time. The V gene is TRBV27, the J gene TRBJ1-4; tentatively, D is TRBD1 (6 bases). CDR1 and CDR2 (germline): MNHEY, SMNVEV (reference sequence). V shed 6 bases and J shed 6 bases, with 14 bases lying between them. This CDR3 region has 14 residues. The CDR3 here is CASRKQGGHEKLFF. CDR3 sequence (DNA): TGTGCCAGCAGGAAACAGGGAGGGCATGAAAAACTGTTTTTT.

The rearrangement links TRBV6-5 to TRBJ2-1; the D is unclear. The V gene lost 7 bases and the J gene lost 7 bases, with 8 bases spanning the gap. CDR3 length: 11 amino acids. Germline V CDR1 and CDR2: MNHEY, SVGAGI. The CDR3 loop is CASNRWNEQFF. The CDR3 DNA reads as TGTGCCAGCAATCGGTGGAATGAGCAGTTCTTC.

This clone occurred a few times. The V gene is TRBV2, the J gene TRBJ1-2, with D possibly being TRBD1 (5 bases). CDR1 and CDR2 from the germline V gene are SNHLY and FYNNEI. Trimming cost V 4 bases and J 1 base, with 13 bases left between them. CDR3 size: 15 residues. The CDR3 DNA follows: TGTGCCAGCAGTGTGCTGGGACCCGTTAACTATGGCTACACCTTC. Its translation is CASSVLGPVNYGYTF.

V is TRBV5-8 and J is TRBJ1-4; no clear D gene. Germline-derived CDR1 and CDR2 are SGHTS and YDEGEE. Trimming stripped 2 bases from V and 6 bases from J, with 17 bases between. This CDR3 is built from 16 residues. CDR3 bases: TGTGCCAGCAGCTTCCGTTTGAGCGCAGTGGATGAAAAACTGTTTTTT. It is translated as CASSFRLSAVDEKLFF.

V is TRBV6-5 and J is TRBJ2-7; perhaps TRBD2 as D (6 bases). The germline V gene encodes CDR1 MNHEY and CDR2 SVGAGI. The CDR3 sequence is 15 residues long. Trimming took 0 bases from V and 4 from J, leaving 13 bases between them. CDR3 loop: CASSYSGAGIYEQYF. DNA for the CDR3: TGTGCCAGCAGTTACTCCGGGGCGGGGATTTACGAGCAGTACTTC.

This clone appeared a single time. The V call is TRBV25-1, the J call TRBJ2-2, with D possibly being TRBD2 (6 bases). The germline V and J ends were trimmed by 1 base and 1 base, with 10 bases remaining between them. The germline CDR1 and CDR2 sequences are MGHDK and SYGVNS. CDR3 length: 16 amino acids. The chain's CDR3 is CASSELDYMNTGELFF. The CDR3 DNA reads TGTGCCAGCAGTGAATTGGACTATATGAACACCGGGGAGCTGTTTTTT. Looking up the rest from reference TRBV25-1 and TRBJ2-2 gives the full variable domain: EADIYQTPRYLVIGTGKKITLECSQTMGHDKMYWYQQDPGMELHLIHYSYGVNSTEKGDLSSESTVSRIRTEHFPLTLESARPSHTSQYLCASSELDYMNTGELFFGEGSRLTVL.

V usage is TRBV9 and J usage is TRBJ2-1; TRBD2 might be the D (6 bases). The CDR3 runs to 17 residues. The germline V gene has CDR1 SGDLS and CDR2 YYNGEE. Between the trimmed V and J ends, which lost 4 bases and 6 bases, there was a span of 23 bases. CDR3 DNA sequence: TGTGCCAGCAGCCCGATCCCCCTAGCGTCGACGTTCAATGAGCAGTTCTTC. Its translation is CASSPIPLASTFNEQFF.

The chain carries TRBV28 and TRBJ2-7; TRBD2 agrees at 8 bases. Germline CDR1 and CDR2: MDHEN and SYDVKM. The CDR3 is made up of 19 amino acids. V lost 1 base, J lost 0 bases, and 14 bases stayed unmatched. For the CDR3, the DNA is TGTGCCAGCAGTTTATATATCCCCCTCATCGGGACTAGCTCCTACGAGCAGTACTTC. The encoded protein is CASSLYIPLIGTSSYEQYF.

The CDR3, as DNA: TGTGCCAGCAGCTTATTGGGAGACAGCTCTGGAAACACCATATATTTT. Its protein product is CASSLLGDSSGNTIYF. The chain recombines TRBV11-2 with TRBJ1-3, with D perhaps matching TRBD1 (5 bases). The germline V gene has CDR1 SGHAT and CDR2 FQNNGV. The CDR3 consists of 16 residues. V was trimmed by 2 bases and J by 0 bases, leaving 11 bases between them.